This T cell receptor (beta chain) was recovered during a study of OX40 agonist ivuxolimab in advanced cancers. This CDR3 is built from 12 residues. Germline V gives CDR1 SGHRS, CDR2 YFSETQ. V lost 4 bases and J lost 7, with 11 bases in between. The table came from immunoSEQ multiplex PCR; TCRdb's copy has only in-frame clones and leaves some out. The sample records about 72,000 clones, roughly four fifths being singletons. This clone turned up a few times. The material sequenced was CD4+ or CD8+ T cells sorted from blood, taken in a trial of the OX40 agonist ivuxolimab. This chain connects TRBV5-1 to TRBJ1-2, with unresolved D. The source is an adult with an advanced solid tumor such as melanoma, head and neck, liver or kidney cancer. The DNA of the CDR3 is TGCGCCAGCAGCATCTCAAGTGGTGGCTACACCTTC. This codes for CASSISSGGYTF.